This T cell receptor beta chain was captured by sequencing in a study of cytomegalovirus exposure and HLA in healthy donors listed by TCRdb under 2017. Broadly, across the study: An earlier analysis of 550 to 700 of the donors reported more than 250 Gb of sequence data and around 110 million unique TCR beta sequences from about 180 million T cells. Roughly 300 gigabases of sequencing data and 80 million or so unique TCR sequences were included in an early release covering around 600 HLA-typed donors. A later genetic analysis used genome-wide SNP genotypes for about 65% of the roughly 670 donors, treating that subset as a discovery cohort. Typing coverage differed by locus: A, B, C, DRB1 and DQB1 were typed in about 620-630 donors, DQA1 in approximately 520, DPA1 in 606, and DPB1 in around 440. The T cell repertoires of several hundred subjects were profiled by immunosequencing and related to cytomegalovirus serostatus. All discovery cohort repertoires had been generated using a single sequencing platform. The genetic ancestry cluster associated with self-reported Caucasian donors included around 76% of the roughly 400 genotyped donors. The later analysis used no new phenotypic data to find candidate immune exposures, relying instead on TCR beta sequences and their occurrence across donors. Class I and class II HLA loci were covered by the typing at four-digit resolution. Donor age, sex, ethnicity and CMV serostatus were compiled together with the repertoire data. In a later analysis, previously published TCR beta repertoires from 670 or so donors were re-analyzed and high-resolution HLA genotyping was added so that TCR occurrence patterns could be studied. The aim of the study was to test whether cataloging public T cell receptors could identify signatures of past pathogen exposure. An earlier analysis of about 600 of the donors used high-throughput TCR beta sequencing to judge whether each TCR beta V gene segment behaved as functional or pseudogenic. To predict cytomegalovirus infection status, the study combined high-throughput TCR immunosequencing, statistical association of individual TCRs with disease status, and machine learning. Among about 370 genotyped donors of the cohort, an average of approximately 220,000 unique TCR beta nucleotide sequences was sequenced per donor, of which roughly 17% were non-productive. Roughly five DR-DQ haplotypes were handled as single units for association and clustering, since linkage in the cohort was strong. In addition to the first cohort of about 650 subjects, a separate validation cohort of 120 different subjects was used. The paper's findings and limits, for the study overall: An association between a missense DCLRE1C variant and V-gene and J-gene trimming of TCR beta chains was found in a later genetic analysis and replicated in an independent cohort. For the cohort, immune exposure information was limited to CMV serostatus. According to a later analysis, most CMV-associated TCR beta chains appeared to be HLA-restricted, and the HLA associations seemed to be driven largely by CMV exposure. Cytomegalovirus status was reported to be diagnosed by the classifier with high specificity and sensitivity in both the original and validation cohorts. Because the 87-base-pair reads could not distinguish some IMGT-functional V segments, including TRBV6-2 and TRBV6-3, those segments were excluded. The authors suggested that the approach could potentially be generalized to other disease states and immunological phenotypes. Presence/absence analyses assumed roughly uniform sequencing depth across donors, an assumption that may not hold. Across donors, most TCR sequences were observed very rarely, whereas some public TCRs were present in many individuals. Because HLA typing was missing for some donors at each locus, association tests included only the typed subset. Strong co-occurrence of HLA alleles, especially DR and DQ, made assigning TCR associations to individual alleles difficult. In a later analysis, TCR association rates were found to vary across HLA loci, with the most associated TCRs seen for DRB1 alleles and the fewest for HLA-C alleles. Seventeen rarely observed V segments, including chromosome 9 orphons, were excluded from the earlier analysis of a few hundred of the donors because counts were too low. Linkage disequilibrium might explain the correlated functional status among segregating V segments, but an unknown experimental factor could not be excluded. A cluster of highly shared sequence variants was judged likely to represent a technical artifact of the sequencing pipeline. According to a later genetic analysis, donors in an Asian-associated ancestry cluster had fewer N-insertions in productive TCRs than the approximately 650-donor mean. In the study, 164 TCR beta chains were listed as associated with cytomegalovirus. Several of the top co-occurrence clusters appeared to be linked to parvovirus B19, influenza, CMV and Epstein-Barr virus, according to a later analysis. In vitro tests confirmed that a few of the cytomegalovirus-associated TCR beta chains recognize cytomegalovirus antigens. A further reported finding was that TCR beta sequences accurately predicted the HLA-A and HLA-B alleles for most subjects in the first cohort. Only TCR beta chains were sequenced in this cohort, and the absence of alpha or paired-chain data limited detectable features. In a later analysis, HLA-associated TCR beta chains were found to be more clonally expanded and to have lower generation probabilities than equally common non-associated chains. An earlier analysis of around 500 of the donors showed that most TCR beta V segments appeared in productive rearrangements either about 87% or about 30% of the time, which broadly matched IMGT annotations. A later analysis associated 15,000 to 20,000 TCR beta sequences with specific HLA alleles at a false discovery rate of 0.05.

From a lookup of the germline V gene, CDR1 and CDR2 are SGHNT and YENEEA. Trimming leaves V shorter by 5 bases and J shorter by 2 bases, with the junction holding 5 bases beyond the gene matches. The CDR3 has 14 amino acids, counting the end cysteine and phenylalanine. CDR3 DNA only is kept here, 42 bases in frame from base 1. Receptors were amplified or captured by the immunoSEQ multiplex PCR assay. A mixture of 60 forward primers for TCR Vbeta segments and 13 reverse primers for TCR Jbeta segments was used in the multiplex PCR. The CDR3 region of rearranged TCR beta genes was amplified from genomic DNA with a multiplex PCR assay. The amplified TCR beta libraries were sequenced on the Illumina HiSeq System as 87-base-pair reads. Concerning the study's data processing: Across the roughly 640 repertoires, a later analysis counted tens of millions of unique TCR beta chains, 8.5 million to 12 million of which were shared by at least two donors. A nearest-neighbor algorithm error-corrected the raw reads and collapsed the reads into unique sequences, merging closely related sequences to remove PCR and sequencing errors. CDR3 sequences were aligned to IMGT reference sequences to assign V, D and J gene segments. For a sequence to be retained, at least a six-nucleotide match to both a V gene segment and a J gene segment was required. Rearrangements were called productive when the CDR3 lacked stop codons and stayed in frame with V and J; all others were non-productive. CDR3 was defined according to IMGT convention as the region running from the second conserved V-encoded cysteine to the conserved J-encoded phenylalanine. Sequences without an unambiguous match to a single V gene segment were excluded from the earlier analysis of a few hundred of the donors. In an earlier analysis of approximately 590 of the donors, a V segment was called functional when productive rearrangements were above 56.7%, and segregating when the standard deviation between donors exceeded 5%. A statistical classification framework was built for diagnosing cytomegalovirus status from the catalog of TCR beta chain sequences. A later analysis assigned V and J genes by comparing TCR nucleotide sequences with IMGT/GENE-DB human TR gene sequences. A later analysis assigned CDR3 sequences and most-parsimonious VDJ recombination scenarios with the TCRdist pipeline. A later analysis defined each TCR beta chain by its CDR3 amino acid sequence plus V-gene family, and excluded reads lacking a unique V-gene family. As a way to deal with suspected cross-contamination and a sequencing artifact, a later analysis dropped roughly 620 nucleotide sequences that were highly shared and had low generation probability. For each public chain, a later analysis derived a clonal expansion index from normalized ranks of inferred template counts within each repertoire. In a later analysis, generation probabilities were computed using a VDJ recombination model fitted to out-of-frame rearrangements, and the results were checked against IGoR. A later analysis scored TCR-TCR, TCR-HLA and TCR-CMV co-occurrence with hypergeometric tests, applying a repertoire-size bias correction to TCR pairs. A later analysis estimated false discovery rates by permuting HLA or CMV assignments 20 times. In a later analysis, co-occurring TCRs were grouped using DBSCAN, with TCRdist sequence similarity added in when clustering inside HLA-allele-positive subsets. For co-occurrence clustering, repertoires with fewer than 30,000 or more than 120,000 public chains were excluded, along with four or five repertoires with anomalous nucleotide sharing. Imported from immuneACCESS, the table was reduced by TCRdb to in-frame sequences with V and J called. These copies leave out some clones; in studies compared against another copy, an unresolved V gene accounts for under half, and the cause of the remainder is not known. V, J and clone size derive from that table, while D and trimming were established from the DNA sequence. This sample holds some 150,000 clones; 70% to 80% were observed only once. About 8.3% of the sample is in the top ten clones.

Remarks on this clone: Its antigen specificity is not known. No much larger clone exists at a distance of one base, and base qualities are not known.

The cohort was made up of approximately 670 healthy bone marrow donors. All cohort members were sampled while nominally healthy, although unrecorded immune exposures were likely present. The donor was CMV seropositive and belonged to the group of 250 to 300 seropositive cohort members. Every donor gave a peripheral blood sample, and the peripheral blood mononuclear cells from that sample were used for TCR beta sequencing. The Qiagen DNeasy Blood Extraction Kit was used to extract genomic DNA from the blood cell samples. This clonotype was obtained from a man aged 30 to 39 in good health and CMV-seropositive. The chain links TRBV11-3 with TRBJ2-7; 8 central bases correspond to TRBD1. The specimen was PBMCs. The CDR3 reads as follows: CASSGGTGPYEQYF. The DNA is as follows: TGTGCCAGCAGCGGCGGGACAGGTCCCTACGAGCAGTACTTC.